The present entry profiles one T cell receptor beta chain with its context. Its cognate antigen has yet to be identified. No much larger clone is present one base from it, and per-base qualities are unavailable. The CDR3 regions of human TCRbeta chains were subjected to immunosequencing. For the original study's pipeline: Repertoire TCRs were checked for matches against a reference library of SARS-CoV-2-specific TCRs that had been generated using the MIRA antigen-specificity platform. Breadth was defined as the fraction of unique TCRs that were SARS-CoV-2-associated. Depth was defined as the fraction of total T cells that were SARS-CoV-2-associated. Using the MIRA data, each spike-specific TCR was mapped to the spike region that the TCR reacts to and placed in a CD4 or CD8 class. Log10-transformed breadth and depth values were compared by one-way ANOVA with Sidak's multiple comparisons tests. Sourced from immuneACCESS, this table was stored by TCRdb with only in-frame sequences that have V and J called. A share of the clones is absent; for the studies checked, an unresolved V gene accounts for under half, and the remainder has no known explanation. That table supplies the V and J calls and clone size; D and trimming were determined from the DNA. This sample is represented by about 140,000 clones; over 85% of them were singletons. The ten largest account for about 6% of the sample.

The sample belongs to a study of T cell responses to AZD1222 COVID-19 vaccine (dated by TCRdb to the early 2020s). Looking at the study overall: AZD1222 recipients given second doses at about 4 weeks or at about 12 weeks were pooled, since spike-specific TCR depth and breadth were not found to differ between the two schedules. A total of approximately 230 trial participants underwent TCR sequencing, of whom some 210 received two doses of AZD1222 and about 26 received two doses of the MenACWY control vaccine. Trial participants were enrolled into age subgroups of 18-55, 56-69 and 70-plus years, which contained 148, 28 and 57 TCR-sequenced participants, respectively. The paper's findings and limits, for the study overall: CD4 TCRs associated with the vaccine covered the entire spike protein, and the dominant responses were in regions 160-218 and 743-854. Most participants were white British and females outnumbered males, and the authors suggested that clonal diversity may have been underestimated. Because no day 14 peak-response samples were available, repertoires were characterized only after the peak T cell response. In the small 56-69-year group, the increase in depth fell short of significance, most likely because of low power. After two AZD1222 doses, both the breadth and the depth of spike-specific TCRs were significantly higher than at day 0 and than in MenACWY recipients. Reportedly, close to half of the unique spike-specific TCRs recognized epitopes lying outside the regions that are mutated in the B.1.351 and B.1.1.7 variants. Conclusions about previously exposed vaccinees are limited, since just five or six AZD1222 recipients were seropositive for SARS-CoV-2 at baseline.

Sequences LGHDT (CDR1) and YNNKEL (CDR2) are obtained from the germline V gene (reference sequence). Including the terminal cysteine and phenylalanine, the CDR3 comprises 13 residues. The kept DNA is CDR3 alone, 39 bases in frame from the first base. The trim is 4 bases for V and 3 bases for J, with a gap of 9 bases between the germline ends. This specimen's time point label, interpreted: baseline before first vaccination. Vaccinee samples came from UK trials COV001 and COV002, including a single-blind randomized controlled phase 2/3 trial of AZD1222 (ChAdOx1 nCoV-19) in healthy adults. For TCRbeta chain sequencing, PBMC samples were collected from trial participants at day 0 and at day 28 after the second dose.

Recombination connected TRBV3-1 (or the pseudogene TRBV3-2) to TRBJ1-1; TRBD1 might be the D gene, on 5 matching bases. The clonotype was recovered from an adult in good health. The material sequenced was peripheral blood, taken on day 0 of AZD1222 vaccination. At the DNA level, the sequence is TGTGCCAGCAGCCTTCTGGGGGACACTGAAGCTTTCTTT. This encodes CASSLLGDTEAFF.